This T cell receptor beta chain was found in a study of blood T cell repertoires in COVID-19. Using immunoSEQ multiplex PCR, the repertoire was profiled, and TCRdb retains in-frame clones only, with some absent. The sample yields under 450,000 clones, 80% to 90% seen once. Recovery among Cohort 3 donors was established by two negative PCRs, clearance, or symptom resolution. Specimen: PBMCs or T cells enriched from blood (not recorded which). This receptor was obtained from a young man who had recovered from COVID-19.

DNA for the CDR3: TGTGCCAGTAGTTCCACTACGACTAGTACGGGGCAGTTCTTC. It yields the protein CASSSTTTSTGQFF. J is TRBJ2-1 and V is TRBV19; D perhaps matches TRBD2 (6 bases). Trimming shortened V by 5 bases and J by 12 bases, and 20 bases separated the two germline ends. CDR3 length equals 14 residues. Germline CDR1 reads LNHDA; CDR2 reads SQIVND (reference sequence).